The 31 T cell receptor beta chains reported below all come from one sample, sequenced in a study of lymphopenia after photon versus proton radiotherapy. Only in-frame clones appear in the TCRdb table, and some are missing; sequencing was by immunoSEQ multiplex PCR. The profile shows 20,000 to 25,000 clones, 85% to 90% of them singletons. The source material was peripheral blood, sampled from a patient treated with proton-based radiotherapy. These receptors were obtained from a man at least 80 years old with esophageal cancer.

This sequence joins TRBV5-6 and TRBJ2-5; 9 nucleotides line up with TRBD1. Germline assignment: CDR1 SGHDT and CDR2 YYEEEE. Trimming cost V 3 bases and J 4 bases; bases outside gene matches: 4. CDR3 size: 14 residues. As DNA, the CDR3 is TGTGCCAGCAGCTCCCAGGACAGGGGAGAGACCCAGTACTTC. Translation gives CASSSQDRGETQYF.

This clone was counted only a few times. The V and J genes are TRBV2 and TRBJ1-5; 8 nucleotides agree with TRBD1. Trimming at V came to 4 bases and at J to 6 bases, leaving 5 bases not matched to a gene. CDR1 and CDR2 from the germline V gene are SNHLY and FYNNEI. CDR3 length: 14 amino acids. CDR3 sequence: CASSGQGAVQPQHF. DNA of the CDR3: TGTGCCAGCAGTGGGCAGGGGGCGGTTCAGCCCCAGCATTTT.

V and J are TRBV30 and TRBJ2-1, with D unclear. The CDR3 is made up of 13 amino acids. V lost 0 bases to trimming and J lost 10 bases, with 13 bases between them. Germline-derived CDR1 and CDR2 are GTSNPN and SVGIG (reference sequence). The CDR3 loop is CAWSVHASEEQFF. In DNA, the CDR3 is TGTGCCTGGAGTGTACACGCTTCCGAAGAGCAGTTCTTC. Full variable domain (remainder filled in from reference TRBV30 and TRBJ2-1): SQTIHQWPATLVQPVGSPLSLECTVEGTSNPNLYWYRQAAGRGLQLLFYSVGIGQISSEVPQNLSASRPQDRQFILSSKKLLLSDSGFYLCAWSVHASEEQFFGPGTRLTVL.

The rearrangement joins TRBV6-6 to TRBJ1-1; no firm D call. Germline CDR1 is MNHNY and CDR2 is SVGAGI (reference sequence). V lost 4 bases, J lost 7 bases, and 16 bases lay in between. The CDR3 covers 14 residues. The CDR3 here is CASSSAEWRDEAFF. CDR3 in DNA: TGTGCCAGCAGTTCGGCGGAGTGGCGGGATGAAGCTTTCTTT.

The CDR3 nucleotides are TGTGCCAGCAGCTTAGCCGTTCAGGGGATGTTTCAGCCCCAGCATTTT. Translated: CASSLAVQGMFQPQHF. The chain combines TRBV7-2 with TRBJ1-5; D might be TRBD1 (6 bases). The CDR3 covers 16 residues. Germline V lookup: CDR1 SGHTA, CDR2 FQGNSA. Deletions cut 0 bases from V and 6 bases from J, with 15 bases between.

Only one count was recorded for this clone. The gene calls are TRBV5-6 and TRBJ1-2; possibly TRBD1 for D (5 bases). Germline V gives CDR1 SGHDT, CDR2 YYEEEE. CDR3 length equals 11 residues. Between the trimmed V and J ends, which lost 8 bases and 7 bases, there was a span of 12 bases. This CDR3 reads CASHARGGYTF. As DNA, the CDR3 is TGTGCCAGTCATGCAAGGGGTGGCTACACCTTC.

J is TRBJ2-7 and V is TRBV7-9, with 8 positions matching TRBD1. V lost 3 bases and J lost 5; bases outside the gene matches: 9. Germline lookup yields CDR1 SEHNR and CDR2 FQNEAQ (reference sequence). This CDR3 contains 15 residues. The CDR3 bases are TGTGCCAGCAGCTTGGCCACAGGGGGGTTCCACGAGCAGTACTTC. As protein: CASSLATGGFHEQYF.

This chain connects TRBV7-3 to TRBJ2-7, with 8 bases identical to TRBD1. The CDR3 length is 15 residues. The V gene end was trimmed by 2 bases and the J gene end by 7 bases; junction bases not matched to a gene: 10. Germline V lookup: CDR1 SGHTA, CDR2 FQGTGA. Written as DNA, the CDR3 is TGTGCCAGCAGCTTACAGGGGGCTTCCTCGGGTGAGCAGTACTTC. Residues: CASSLQGASSGEQYF.

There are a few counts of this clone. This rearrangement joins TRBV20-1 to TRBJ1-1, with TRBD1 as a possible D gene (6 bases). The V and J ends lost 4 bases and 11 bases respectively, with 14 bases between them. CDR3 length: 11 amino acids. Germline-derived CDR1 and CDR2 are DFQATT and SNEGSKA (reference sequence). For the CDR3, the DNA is TGCAGTGCTATAGGAACAGGGACGGCTTTCTTT. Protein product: CSAIGTGTAFF.

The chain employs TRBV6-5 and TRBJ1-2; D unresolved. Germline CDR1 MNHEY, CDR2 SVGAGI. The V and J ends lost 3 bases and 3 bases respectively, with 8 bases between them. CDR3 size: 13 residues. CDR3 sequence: CASSYGRYYGYTF. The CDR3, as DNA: TGTGCCAGCAGTTATGGCAGATACTATGGCTACACCTTC.

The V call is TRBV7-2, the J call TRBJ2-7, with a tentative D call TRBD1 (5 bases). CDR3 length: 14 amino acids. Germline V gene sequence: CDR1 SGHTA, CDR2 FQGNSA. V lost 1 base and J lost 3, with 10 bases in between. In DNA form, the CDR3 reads TGTGCCAGCAGCTTAGACAGGTCCCGCTACGAGCAGTACTTC. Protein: CASSLDRSRYEQYF.

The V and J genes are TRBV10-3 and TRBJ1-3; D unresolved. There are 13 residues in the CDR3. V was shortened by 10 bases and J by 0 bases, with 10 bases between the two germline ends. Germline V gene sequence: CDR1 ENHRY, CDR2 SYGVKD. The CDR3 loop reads CATNGRSGNTIYF. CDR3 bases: TGTGCCACCAACGGCCGCTCTGGAAACACCATATATTTT.

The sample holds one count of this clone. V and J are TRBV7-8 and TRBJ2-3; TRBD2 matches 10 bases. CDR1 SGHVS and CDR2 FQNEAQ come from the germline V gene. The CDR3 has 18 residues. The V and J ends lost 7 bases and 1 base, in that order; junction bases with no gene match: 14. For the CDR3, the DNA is TGTGCCAGCACCCTAGTTCGGATAGCGGGAGGCGGCACAGATACGCAGTATTTT. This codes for CASTLVRIAGGGTDTQYF.

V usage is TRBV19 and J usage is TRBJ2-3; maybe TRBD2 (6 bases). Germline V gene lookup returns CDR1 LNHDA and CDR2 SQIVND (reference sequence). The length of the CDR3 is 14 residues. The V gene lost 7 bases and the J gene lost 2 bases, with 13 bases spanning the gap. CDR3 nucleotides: TGTGCCAGTAAAGTAGGCGGGGACACAGATACGCAGTATTTT. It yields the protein CASKVGGDTDTQYF.

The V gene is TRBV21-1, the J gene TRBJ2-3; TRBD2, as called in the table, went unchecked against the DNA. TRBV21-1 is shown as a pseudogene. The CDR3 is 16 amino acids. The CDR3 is CASSKVSSGSTDTQYF. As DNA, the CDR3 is TGTGCCAGCAGCAAAGTGTCTAGCGGGAGCACAGATACGCAGTATTTT.

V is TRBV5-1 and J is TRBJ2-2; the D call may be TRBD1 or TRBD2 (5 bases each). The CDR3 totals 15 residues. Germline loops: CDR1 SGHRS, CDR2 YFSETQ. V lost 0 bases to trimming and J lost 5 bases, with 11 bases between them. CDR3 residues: CASSLVIGETGELFF. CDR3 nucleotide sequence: TGCGCCAGCAGCTTGGTCATAGGGGAGACCGGGGAGCTGTTTTTT.

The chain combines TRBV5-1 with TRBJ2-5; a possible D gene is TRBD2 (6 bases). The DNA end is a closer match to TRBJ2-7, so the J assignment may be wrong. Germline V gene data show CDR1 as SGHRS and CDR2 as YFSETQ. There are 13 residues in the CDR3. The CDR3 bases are TGCGCCAGCAAAACGGGAGCCTCGTACGAGCAGTACTTC. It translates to CASKTGASYEQYF.

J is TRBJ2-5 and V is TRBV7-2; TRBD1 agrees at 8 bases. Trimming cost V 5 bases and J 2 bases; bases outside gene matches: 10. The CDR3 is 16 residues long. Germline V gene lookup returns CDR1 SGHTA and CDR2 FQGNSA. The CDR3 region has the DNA TGTGCCAGCAGCCCAGGACAGGGAGGCGGGCAAGAGACCCAGTACTTC. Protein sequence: CASSPGQGGGQETQYF.

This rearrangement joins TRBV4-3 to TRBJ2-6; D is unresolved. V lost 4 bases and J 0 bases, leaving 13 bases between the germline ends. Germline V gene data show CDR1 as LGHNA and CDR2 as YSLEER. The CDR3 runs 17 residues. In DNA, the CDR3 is TGCGCCAGCAGCCCCTTCTCCAGACCCTCTGGGGCCAACGTCCTGACTTTC. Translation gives CASSPFSRPSGANVLTF.

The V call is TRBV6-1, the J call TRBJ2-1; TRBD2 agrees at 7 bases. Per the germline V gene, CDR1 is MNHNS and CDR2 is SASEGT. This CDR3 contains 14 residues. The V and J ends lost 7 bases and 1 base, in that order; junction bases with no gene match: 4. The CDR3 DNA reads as TGTGCCAGCAAGGGACTACCATCCTACAATGAGCAGTTCTTC. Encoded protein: CASKGLPSYNEQFF.

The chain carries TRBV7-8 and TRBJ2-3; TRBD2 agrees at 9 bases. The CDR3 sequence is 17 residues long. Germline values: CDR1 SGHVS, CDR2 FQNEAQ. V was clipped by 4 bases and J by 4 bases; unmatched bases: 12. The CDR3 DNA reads TGTGCCAGCAGCTCCATATCTCTAGCGGGACGGGCAGATACGCAGTATTTT. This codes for CASSSISLAGRADTQYF.

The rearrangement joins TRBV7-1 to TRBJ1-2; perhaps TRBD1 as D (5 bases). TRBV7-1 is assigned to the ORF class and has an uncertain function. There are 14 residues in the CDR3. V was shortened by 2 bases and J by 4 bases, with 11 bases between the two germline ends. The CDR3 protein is CASSSTGAPYGYTF. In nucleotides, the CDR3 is TGTGCCAGCAGCTCAACAGGCGCACCCTATGGCTACACCTTC.

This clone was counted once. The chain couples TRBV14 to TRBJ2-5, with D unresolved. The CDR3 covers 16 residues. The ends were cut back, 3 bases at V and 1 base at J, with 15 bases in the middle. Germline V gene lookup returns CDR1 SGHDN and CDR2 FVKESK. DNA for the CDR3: TGTGCCAGCAGCCACGCCCGCTTAACGGTCCAAGAGACCCAGTACTTC. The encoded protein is CASSHARLTVQETQYF.

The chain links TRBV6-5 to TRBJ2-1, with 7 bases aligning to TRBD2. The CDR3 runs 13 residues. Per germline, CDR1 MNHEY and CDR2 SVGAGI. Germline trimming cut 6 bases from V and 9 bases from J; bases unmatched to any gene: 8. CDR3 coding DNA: TGTGCCAGCAGAAAGGGACTAACCAGTGAGCAGTTCTTC. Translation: CASRKGLTSEQFF.

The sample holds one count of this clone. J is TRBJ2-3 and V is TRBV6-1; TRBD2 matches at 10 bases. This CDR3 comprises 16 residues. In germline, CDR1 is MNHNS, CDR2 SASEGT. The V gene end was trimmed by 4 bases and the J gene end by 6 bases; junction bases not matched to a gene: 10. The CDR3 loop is CASSALSGGAFDTQYF. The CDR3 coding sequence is TGTGCCAGCAGTGCCCTCAGCGGGGGGGCCTTTGATACGCAGTATTTT.

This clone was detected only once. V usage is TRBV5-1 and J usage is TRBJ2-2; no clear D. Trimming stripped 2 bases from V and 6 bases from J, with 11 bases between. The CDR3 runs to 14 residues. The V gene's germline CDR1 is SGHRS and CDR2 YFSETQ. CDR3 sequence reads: CASSLYTDSGELFF. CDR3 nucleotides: TGCGCCAGCAGCTTATACACAGATTCCGGGGAGCTGTTTTTT.

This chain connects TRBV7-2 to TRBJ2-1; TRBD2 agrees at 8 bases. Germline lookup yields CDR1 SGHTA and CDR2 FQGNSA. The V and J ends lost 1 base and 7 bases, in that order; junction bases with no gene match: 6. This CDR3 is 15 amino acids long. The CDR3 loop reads CASSLGGRFFNEQFF. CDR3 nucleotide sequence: TGTGCCAGCAGCTTAGGCGGGAGGTTCTTTAATGAGCAGTTCTTC.

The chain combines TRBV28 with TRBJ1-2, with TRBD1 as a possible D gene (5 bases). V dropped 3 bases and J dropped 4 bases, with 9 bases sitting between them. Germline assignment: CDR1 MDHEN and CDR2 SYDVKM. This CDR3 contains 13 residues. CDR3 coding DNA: TGTGCCAGCAGTTTGGGGGGGGTCTATGGCTACACCTTC. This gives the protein CASSLGGVYGYTF.

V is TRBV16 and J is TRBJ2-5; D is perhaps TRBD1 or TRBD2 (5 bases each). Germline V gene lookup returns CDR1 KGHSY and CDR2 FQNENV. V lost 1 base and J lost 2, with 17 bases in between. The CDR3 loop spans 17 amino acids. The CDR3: CASSQWLGTDIQETQYF. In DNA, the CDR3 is TGTGCCAGCAGCCAATGGTTGGGGACCGATATACAAGAGACCCAGTACTTC.

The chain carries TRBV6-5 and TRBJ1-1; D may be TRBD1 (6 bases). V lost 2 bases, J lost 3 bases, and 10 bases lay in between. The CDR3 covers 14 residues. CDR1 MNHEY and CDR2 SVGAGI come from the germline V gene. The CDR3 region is CASSYGGLYTEAFF. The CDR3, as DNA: TGTGCCAGCAGTTACGGGGGGCTGTACACTGAAGCTTTCTTT.

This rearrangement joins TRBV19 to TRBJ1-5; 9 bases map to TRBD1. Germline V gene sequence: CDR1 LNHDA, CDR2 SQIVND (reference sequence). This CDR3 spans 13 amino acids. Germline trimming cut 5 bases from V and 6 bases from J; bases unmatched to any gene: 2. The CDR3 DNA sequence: TGTGCCAGTAGTTCACAGGGGGCTCAGCCCCAGCATTTT. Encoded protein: CASSSQGAQPQHF.